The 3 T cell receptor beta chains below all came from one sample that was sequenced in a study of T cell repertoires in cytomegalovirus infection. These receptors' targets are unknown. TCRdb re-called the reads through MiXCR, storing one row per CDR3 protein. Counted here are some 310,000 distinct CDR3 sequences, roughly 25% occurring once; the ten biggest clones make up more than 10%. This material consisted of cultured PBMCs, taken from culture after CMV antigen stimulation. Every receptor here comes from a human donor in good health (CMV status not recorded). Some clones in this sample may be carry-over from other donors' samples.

This CDR3 reads CASSRLRASNTEAFF. The CDR3 DNA reads TGCGCCAGCAGCCGACTCAGGGCTTCGAACACTGAAGCTTTCTTT. This chain links TRBV4-1 with TRBJ1-1, with D possibly TRBD1 on 5 matching bases. The germline V gene encodes CDR1 MGHRA and CDR2 YSYEKL. This CDR3 is built from 15 residues. The ends were cut back, 4 bases at V and 1 base at J, with 13 bases in the middle.

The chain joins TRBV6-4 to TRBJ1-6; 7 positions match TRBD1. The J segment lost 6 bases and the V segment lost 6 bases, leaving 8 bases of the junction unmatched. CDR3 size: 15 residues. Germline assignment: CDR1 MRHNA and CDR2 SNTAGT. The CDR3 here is CASRAEGAFNSPLHF. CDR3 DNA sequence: TGTGCCAGCAGGGCCGAGGGGGCCTTTAATTCACCCCTCCACTTT.

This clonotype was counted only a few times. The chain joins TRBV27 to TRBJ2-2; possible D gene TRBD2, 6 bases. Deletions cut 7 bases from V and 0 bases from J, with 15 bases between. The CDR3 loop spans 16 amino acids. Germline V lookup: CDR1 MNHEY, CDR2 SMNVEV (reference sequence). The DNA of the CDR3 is TGTGCCAGCAACCTGTTAGCGGTAGCGAACACCGGGGAGCTGTTTTTT. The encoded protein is CASNLLAVANTGELFF.